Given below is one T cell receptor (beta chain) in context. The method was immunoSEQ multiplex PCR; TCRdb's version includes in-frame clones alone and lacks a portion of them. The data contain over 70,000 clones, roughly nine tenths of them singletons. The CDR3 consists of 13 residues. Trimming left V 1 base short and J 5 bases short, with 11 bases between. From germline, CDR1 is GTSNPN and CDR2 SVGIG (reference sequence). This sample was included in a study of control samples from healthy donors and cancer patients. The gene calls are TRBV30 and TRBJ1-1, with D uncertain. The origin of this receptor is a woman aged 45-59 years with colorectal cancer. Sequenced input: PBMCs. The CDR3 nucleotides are TGTGCCTGGAGTGAACTGGGATGGACTGAAGCTTTCTTT. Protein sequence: CAWSELGWTEAFF.